Listed below are T cell receptor beta chains from one sample, sequenced in a study of blood T cell repertoires in COVID-19. Clones were sequenced by immunoSEQ multiplex PCR, and TCRdb holds only the in-frame ones, with some missing. The table shows approximately 110,000 clones, with about 85% occurring only once. Source material: peripheral blood. All receptors derive from a man in his forties with acute or convalescent COVID-19. Each CDR3 is given with its conserved first and last residue. A D gene is named only where the DNA matches it firmly. Some rows mark clone size as missing; the rest say once, few, many or name a class of expanded clone.

>.|.|TRBJ1-6|TRBV7-8
CASSEDKSNSPLHF
TGTGCCAGCAGCGAGGACAAATCTAATTCACCCCTCCACTTT
>.|TRBD1|TRBJ2-7|TRBV19
CASRDRGRSYEQYF
TGTGCCAGCCGGGACAGGGGGCGGTCTTACGAGCAGTACTTC
>.|TRBD2|TRBJ2-4|TRBV20-1
CSAITSDIQYF
TGCAGTGCTATAACTAGCGACATTCAGTACTTC
>few|TRBD2|TRBJ2-4|TRBV14
CASSQGLAGLSKNIQYF
TGTGCCAGCAGCCAGGGACTAGCGGGACTATCCAAAAACATTCAGTACTTC
>.|TRBD2|TRBJ2-1|TRBV5-1
CASSPDGGAYNEQFF
TGCGCCAGCAGCCCCGACGGGGGGGCTTACAATGAGCAGTTCTTC
>.|.|TRBJ1-5|TRBV23-1
CASRGRGGRNQPQHF
TGCGCCAGCAGGGGAAGGGGGGGGCGCAATCAGCCCCAGCATTTT
>.|TRBD1|TRBJ2-5|TRBV7-2
CASSFRRGQGEGETQYF
TGTGCCAGCAGCTTCAGGAGAGGACAGGGTGAAGGAGAGACCCAGTACTTC
>.|TRBD1|TRBJ1-2|TRBV7-2
CASSLTGWTAYGYTF
TGTGCCAGCAGCTTGACAGGGTGGACTGCCTATGGCTACACCTTC
>.|TRBD2|TRBJ2-7|TRBV6-5
CASSILAGDPYEQYF
TGTGCCAGCAGTATCTTAGCGGGAGATCCTTACGAGCAGTACTTC
>.|TRBD1|TRBJ1-2|TRBV7-2
CASSPGQGRYGYTF
TGTGCCAGCAGCCCGGGACAGGGGAGGTATGGCTACACCTTC
>.|.|TRBJ1-6|TRBV7-2
CASSLYVSSYNSPLHF
TGTGCCAGCAGCTTATATGTGAGCTCCTATAATTCACCCCTCCACTTT
>.|.|TRBJ1-1|TRBV11-3
CASSLEEGLVTEAFF
TGTGCCAGCAGCTTAGAGGAGGGCTTGGTCACTGAAGCTTTCTTT